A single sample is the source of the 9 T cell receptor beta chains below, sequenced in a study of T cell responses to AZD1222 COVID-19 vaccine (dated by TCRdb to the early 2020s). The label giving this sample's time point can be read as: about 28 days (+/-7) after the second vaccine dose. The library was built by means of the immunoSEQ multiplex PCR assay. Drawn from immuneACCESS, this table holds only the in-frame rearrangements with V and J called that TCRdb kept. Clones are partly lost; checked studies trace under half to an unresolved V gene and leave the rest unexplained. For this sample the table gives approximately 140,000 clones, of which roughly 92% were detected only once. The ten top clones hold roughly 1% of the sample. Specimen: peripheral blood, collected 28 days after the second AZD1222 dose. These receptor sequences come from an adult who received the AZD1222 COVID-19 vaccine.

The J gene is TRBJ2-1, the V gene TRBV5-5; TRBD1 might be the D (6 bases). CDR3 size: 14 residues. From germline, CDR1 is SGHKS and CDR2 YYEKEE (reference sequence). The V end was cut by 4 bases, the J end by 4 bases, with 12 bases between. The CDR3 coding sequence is TGTGCCAGCAGCCCAGGGACACTTTACAATGAGCAGTTCTTC. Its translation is CASSPGTLYNEQFF.

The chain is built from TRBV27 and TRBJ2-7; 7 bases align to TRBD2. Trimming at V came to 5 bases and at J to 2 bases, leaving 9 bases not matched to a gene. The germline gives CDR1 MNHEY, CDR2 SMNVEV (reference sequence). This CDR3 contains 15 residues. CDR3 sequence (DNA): TGTGCCAGCAGTGTTCAACGACTAGCTACCTACGAGCAGTACTTC. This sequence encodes CASSVQRLATYEQYF.

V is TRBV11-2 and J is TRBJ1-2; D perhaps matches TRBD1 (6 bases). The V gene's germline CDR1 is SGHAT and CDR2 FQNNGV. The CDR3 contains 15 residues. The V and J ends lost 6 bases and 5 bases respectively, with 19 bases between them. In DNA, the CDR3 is TGTGCCAGCAGTTCAGTCGGGGGGCTCGGGTATGGCTACACCTTC. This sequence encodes CASSSVGGLGYGYTF.

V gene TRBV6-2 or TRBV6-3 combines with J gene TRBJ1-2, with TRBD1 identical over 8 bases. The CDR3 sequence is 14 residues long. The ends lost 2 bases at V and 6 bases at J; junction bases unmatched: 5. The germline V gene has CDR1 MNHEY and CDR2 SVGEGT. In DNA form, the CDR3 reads TGTGCCAGCAGTTACCGACAGGGGAAGAATGGCTACACCTTC. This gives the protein CASSYRQGKNGYTF.

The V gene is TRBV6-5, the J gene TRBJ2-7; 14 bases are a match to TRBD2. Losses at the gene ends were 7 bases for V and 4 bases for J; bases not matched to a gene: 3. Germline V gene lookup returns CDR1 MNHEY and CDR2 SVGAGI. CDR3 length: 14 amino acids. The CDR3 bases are TGTGCCAGCACTGGGACTAGCGGGAGTTACGAGCAGTACTTC. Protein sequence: CASTGTSGSYEQYF.

CDR3 amino acids: CASSPRTGGGYEQYF. In DNA, the CDR3 is TGTGCCAGCAGCCCGCGGACAGGGGGCGGCTACGAGCAGTACTTC. This sequence joins TRBV9 and TRBJ2-7; 11 nucleotides match TRBD1. Trimming removed 4 bases from V and 3 bases from J; junction bases left unmatched: 6. The CDR3 extends over 15 amino acids. Germline CDR1 reads SGDLS; CDR2 reads YYNGEE.

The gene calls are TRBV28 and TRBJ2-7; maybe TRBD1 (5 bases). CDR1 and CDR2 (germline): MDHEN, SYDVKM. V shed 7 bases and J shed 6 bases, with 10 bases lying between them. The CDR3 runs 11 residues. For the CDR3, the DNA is TGTGCCAGCACTCTGGGGCGCGAGCAGTACTTC. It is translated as CASTLGREQYF.

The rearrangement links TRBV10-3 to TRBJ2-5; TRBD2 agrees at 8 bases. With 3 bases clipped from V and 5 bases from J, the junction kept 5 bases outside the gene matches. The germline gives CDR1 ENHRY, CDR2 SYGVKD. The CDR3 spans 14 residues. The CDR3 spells CAISDSGGLETQYF. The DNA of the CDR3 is TGTGCCATCAGTGATTCGGGGGGGCTGGAGACCCAGTACTTC.

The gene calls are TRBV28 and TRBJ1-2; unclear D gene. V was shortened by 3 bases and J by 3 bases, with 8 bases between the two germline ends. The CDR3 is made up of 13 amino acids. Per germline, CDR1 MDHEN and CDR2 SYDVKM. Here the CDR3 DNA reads TGTGCCAGCAGTTTCACCGGGGACTATGGCTACACCTTC. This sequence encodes CASSFTGDYGYTF.